This T cell receptor (beta chain) was recovered during a study of Graves' ophthalmopathy and Graves' hyperthyroidism. Study findings and constraints: Blood samples also showed most expanded thyroid clonotypes exceeding 0.001 frequency.

The ends lost 6 bases at V and 0 bases at J; junction bases unmatched: 3. The germline V gene encodes CDR1 WSHSY and CDR2 SAAADI. The CDR3 consists of 14 residues. Amplified material comprised TCR beta CDR3 regions derived from RNA transcripts. Second-round multiplex PCR came after a first-round RT-PCR that employed HTBI primers. TCRdb independently ran MiXCR on the multiplex PCR reads; one entry per CDR3 protein. The repertoire consists of hundreds of thousands of distinct CDR3 sequences, with roughly two fifths occurring once and the leading ten covering roughly 45%. In the case of this clonotype: The antigen is undetermined.

This clonotype originated in an adult man with Graves' ophthalmopathy. The sample was peripheral blood. The chain recombines TRBV10-2 with TRBJ2-3; 7 nucleotides match TRBD1. In nucleotides, the CDR3 is TGCGCCAGCAGGAAGGACAGGAGCACAGATACGCAGTATTTT. Its protein product is CASRKDRSTDTQYF.